These T cell receptor beta chains were read from a single sample in a study of CD8+ T cells in alopecia areata. The assay was immunoSEQ multiplex PCR, and TCRdb's table has in-frame clones only and misses some. The profile shows around 100,000 clones, 85% to 90% of them singletons. This specimen consisted of CD8+ T cells sorted from blood, obtained at roughly week 30, from a patient treated with tofacitinib. Source of these receptors: a human donor with alopecia areata. Each CDR3 is given with its conserved first and last residue. D genes are given only for firm matches. Where a row states a size, it is once, few, many or the class of an expanded clone; other rows omit it.

>TRBV5-1|TRBJ2-7|TRBD1|.
TGCGCCAGCAGCTCATGGGGGCCAGGTCAGGGGGCTTACGAGCAGTACTTC
CASSSWGPGQGAYEQYF
>TRBV9|TRBJ2-7|.|.
TGTGCCAGCAGCGCCAGTAAGTCGGAATCCTCCTACGAGCAGTACTTC
CASSASKSESSYEQYF
>TRBV30|TRBJ2-3|.|.
TGTGCCTGGAGTGCCTCCGGGACTACAGATACGCAGTATTTT
CAWSASGTTDTQYF
>TRBV5-1|TRBJ2-7|TRBD1|.
TGCGCCAGCAGCCTAGTCGGACAGGGGAAGGACTACGAGCAGTACTTC
CASSLVGQGKDYEQYF
>TRBV29-1|TRBJ2-1|.|.
TGCAGCGTAGGGCGGACTAACAACAATGAGCAGTTCTTC
CSVGRTNNNEQFF
>TRBV7-8|TRBJ2-3|TRBD2|once
TGTGCCAGCAGCATCCTACGGGGGGTCGGCAAAGATACGCAGTATTTT
CASSILRGVGKDTQYF
>TRBV7-3|TRBJ1-2|.|.
TGTGCCAGCAGCTTAAACGAGGGTGGGAGCGGTGGCTACACCTTC
CASSLNEGGSGGYTF
>TRBV5-6|TRBJ2-7|.|.
TGTGCCAGCAGCTTAGGTGTCCACGAGCAGTACTTC
CASSLGVHEQYF
>TRBV27|TRBJ2-5|.|.
TGTGCCAGCAGTTCTCCCCAAGAGACCCAGTACTTC
CASSSPQETQYF
>TRBV7-9|TRBJ2-1|.|.
TGTGCCAGCAGCCCCACGTCGGCGAGGGAGCGGTACAATGAGCAGTTCTTC
CASSPTSARERYNEQFF
>TRBV5-4|TRBJ2-2|.|few
TGTGCCAGCAGCCGGACGGCCTTAGGGATCGGGGAGCTGTTTTTT
CASSRTALGIGELFF
>TRBV6-1|TRBJ2-3|TRBD2|few
TGTGCCAGCAGTGAGGCGCGATGGACTAGCGGGGCAGATACGCAGTATTTT
CASSEARWTSGADTQYF
>TRBV15|TRBJ2-2|TRBD1|.
TGTGCCACCTCTAAGACAGGGGTTGGCACCGGGGAGCTGTTTTTT
CATSKTGVGTGELFF
>TRBV19|TRBJ1-1|.|once
TGTGCCAGTAGTTCCCTAGGACGGAACACTGAAGCTTTCTTT
CASSSLGRNTEAFF
>TRBV29-1|TRBJ1-1|.|.
TGCAGCGTCCCTAGGGGCAATGAAGCTTTCTTT
CSVPRGNEAFF
>TRBV7-9|TRBJ2-7|TRBD2|.
TGTGCCAGCAGCTGGGGGGACTACGAGCAGCACTTC
CASSWGDYEQHF
>TRBV6-5|TRBJ2-7|.|.
TGTGCCAGCAGTTACTCCGGGGACGGAGAGCAGTACTTC
CASSYSGDGEQYF
>TRBV5-6|TRBJ2-7|.|once
TGTGCCAGCAGCTCTGGAAACGGCGGCGAGCAGTACTTC
CASSSGNGGEQYF
>TRBV29-1|TRBJ2-7|.|.
TGCAGCGTGGAAGGGTGGGCAGAAACCTCCTACGAGCAGTACTTC
CSVEGWAETSYEQYF
>TRBV6-1|TRBJ2-7|.|.
TGTGCCAGCAGTGAAAGACAGGACCGAGGCCTATTC
CASSERQDRGLF
>TRBV29-1|TRBJ2-7|.|few
TGCAGCGACTTTAAGACTAGCTCCTACGAGCAGTACTTC
CSDFKTSSYEQYF
>TRBV21-1|TRBJ2-7|.|few
TGTGCCAGCACGCTTAAAGTCGGTTTCAAGCAGTACTTC
CASTLKVGFKQYF
>TRBV18|TRBJ1-2|.|medium-sized
TGTGCCAGCTCACCACCTACGGAGAGCTATGGCTACACCTTC
CASSPPTESYGYTF
>TRBV7-9|TRBJ2-3|.|once
TGTGCCAGCAGCTTCAGTACGGGTGAACAGTATTTT
CASSFSTGEQYF
>TRBV15|TRBJ2-6|.|few
TGTGCCACCAGCAGAGCAGGGACTGGGGCCAACGTCCTGACTTTC
CATSRAGTGANVLTF
>TRBV6-1|TRBJ2-1|.|.
TGTGCCAGCAGTCCTTATGGGTACAATGAGCAGTTCTTC
CASSPYGYNEQFF
>TRBV11-2|TRBJ2-1|.|.
TGTGCCAGCAGCCGAATCTTCGTGAAGGGTTGGTACAATGAGCAGTTCTTC
CASSRIFVKGWYNEQFF
>TRBV10-2|TRBJ2-2|.|.
TGCGCCAGCAGTGGAGAGTGGGCCGGGGAGCTGTTTTTT
CASSGEWAGELFF
>TRBV19|TRBJ2-7|.|.
TGTGCCAGTAGTTGGGGAGATTCCTACGAGCAGTACTTC
CASSWGDSYEQYF
>TRBV4-1|TRBJ2-7|TRBD2|few
TGTGCCAGCAGCCAAGATAGCGGGGGGGCCTACGAGCAGTACTTC
CASSQDSGGAYEQYF
>TRBV29-1|TRBJ2-5|TRBD1|.
TGCAGCGTAGAGACAGGGTTCCAAGAGACCCAGTACTTC
CSVETGFQETQYF
>TRBV29-1|TRBJ1-2|.|.
TGCAGCGTAGACAGGAGGGACTATGGCTACACCTTC
CSVDRRDYGYTF
>TRBV19|TRBJ2-1|.|.
TGTGCCAGTACCATCTCCGGGACACTCCTCAATGAGCAGTTCTTC
CASTISGTLLNEQFF
>TRBV7-6|TRBJ1-4|TRBD1|.
TGTGCCAGCAGCTTAGCCCGGGACAGGGTTACAGCTAATGAAAAACTGTTTTTT
CASSLARDRVTANEKLFF
>TRBV5-1|TRBJ2-5|TRBD2|few
TGCGCCACCTCGACTAGCGGGACACAAGAGACCCAGTACTTC
CATSTSGTQETQYF
>TRBV20-1|TRBJ2-7|TRBD2|.
TGCAGTGCAACTAGCGGGAACGAGCAGTACTTC
CSATSGNEQYF
>TRBV30|TRBJ2-3|.|.
TGTGCCTGGAGTGTCGTCGGGGCAGTTAGCACAGATACGCAGTATTTT
CAWSVVGAVSTDTQYF
>TRBV5-1|TRBJ2-5|TRBD2|.
TGCGCCAGCAGCTTGGTTCCAGCGGGAGATCACGAGACCCAGTACTTC
CASSLVPAGDHETQYF
>TRBV10-3|TRBJ2-7|TRBD2|.
TGTGCCATCTGGCGACTAGCGAGCTTTCCCTACGAGCAGTACTTC
CAIWRLASFPYEQYF
>TRBV7-9|TRBJ1-1|.|.
TGTGCCAGCAGCTTAGCCGGGACTGAAGCTTTCTTT
CASSLAGTEAFF
>TRBV29-1|TRBJ2-2|.|once
TGCAGCATTGAAAAAAGGGGAAACACCGGGGAGCTGTTTTTT
CSIEKRGNTGELFF
>TRBV5-4|TRBJ2-1|TRBD2|.
TGTGCCAGCAGCAACGGGGCTAGCGGAGCCTACAATGAGCAGTTCTTC
CASSNGASGAYNEQFF
>TRBV29-1|TRBJ2-7|.|.
TGCAGCGTTGAAGAAAGGACTGCCGAGGTTAGCGAGCAGTACTTC
CSVEERTAEVSEQYF
>TRBV7-8|TRBJ2-7|TRBD1|.
TGTGCCAGCAGCTTAGACAGGGGGTACGAGCAGTACTTC
CASSLDRGYEQYF
>TRBV6-5|TRBJ2-7|TRBD2|.
TGTGCCAGCAGTTACCGAATAGCGGGGTACCGGTGGGAGCAGTACTTC
CASSYRIAGYRWEQYF
>TRBV27|TRBJ2-1|.|.
TGTGCCAGCAGTTTATCATCGGAGGCTGAGCAGTTCTTC
CASSLSSEAEQFF
>TRBV19|TRBJ1-2|.|.
TGTGCCAGTAGCAAGCCGGGACCAAACTATGGCTACACCTTC
CASSKPGPNYGYTF
>TRBV20-1|TRBJ2-3|.|.
TGCAGTGCTAGAGAAGGAGATACGCAGTATTTT
CSAREGDTQYF
>TRBV9|TRBJ2-7|.|.
TGTGCCAGCAGCGCCCCGAGCTCCTACGAGCAGTACTTC
CASSAPSSYEQYF
>TRBV2|TRBJ2-7|.|.
TGTGCCAGCAGTGTCCACAGGGCCAAAAAGGGGTACGAGCAGTACTTC
CASSVHRAKKGYEQYF
>TRBV15|TRBJ2-5|.|.
TGTGCCACCAGCACCTTTGACAGCCAAGAGACCCAGTACTTC
CATSTFDSQETQYF
>TRBV4-1|TRBJ1-2|.|.
TGCGCCAGCAGCCAAGGGGACTATGGCTACACCTTC
CASSQGDYGYTF
>TRBV11-3|TRBJ2-1|.|.
TGTGCCAGCAGCCTTGCTAGGGGCAGCTACAATGAGCAGTTCTTC
CASSLARGSYNEQFF
>TRBV30|TRBJ2-7|TRBD1|.
TGTGCCTGGACGACAGGGGCAAGCTCCTACGAGCAGTACTTC
CAWTTGASSYEQYF
>TRBV7-9|TRBJ1-1|TRBD1|.
TGTGCCAGCAGCTTAGTCCAGGGGGCCACTGAAGCTTTCTTT
CASSLVQGATEAFF
>TRBV19|TRBJ2-7|TRBD2|.
TGTGCCAGTAGTCCGTCTCTAGCGGCTACCTACGAGCAGTACTTC
CASSPSLAATYEQYF